The next 4 T cell receptor beta chains were all read from a single sample in a study of monozygotic twins with inflammatory bowel disease. No DNA is given; TCRdb re-called the 5' RACE reads and lists each CDR3 protein once. Recorded for this sample: 200,000 to 250,000 distinct CDR3 sequences. The sample taken for sequencing was blood. The receptors come from a human donor with ulcerative colitis or Crohn's disease, or a healthy co-twin of an affected twin (not recorded which).

V usage is TRBV7-2 and J usage is TRBJ2-5; TCRdb's assignment of TRBD2 cannot be checked, as there is no DNA. The CDR3 has 15 amino acids. Germline V lookup: CDR1 SGHTA, CDR2 FQGNSA. Here the CDR3 reads CASSSGAGPQETQYF.

This chain uses TRBV28 with TRBJ2-5; TCRdb names TRBD2, which stays unverified in the absence of DNA. There are 15 residues in the CDR3. Germline CDR1 and CDR2: MDHEN and SYDVKM. This chain's CDR3 is CASSFGAGGRETQYF.

This CDR3 is CASSLLSRNTGELFF. V is TRBV5-1 and J is TRBJ2-2. CDR1 is SGHRS and CDR2 is YFSETQ in the germline V gene. This CDR3 has 15 residues.

J is TRBJ2-7 and V is TRBV5-1; the D call of TRBD1 rests on TCRdb alone, since no DNA is present to check it. The length of the CDR3 is 16 residues. Per germline, CDR1 SGHRS and CDR2 YFSETQ. The CDR3 here is CASSSGLENPFDEQYF.